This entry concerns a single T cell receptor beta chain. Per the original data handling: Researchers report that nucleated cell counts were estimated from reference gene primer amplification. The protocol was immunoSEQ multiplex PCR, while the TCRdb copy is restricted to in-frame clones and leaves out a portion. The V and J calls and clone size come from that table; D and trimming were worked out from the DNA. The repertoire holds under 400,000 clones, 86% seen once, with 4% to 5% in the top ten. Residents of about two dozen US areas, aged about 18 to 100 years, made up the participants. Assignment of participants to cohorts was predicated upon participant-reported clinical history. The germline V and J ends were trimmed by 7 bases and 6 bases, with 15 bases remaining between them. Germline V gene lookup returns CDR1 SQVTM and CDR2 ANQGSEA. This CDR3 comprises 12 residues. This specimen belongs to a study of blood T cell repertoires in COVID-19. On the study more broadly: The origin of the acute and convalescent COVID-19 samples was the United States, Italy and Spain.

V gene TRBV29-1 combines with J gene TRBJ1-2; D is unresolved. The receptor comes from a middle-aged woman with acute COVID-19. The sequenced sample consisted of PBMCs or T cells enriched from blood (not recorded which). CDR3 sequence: CSAREALHGYTF. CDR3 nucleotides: TGCAGCGCAAGAGAGGCCCTCCATGGCTACACCTTC.